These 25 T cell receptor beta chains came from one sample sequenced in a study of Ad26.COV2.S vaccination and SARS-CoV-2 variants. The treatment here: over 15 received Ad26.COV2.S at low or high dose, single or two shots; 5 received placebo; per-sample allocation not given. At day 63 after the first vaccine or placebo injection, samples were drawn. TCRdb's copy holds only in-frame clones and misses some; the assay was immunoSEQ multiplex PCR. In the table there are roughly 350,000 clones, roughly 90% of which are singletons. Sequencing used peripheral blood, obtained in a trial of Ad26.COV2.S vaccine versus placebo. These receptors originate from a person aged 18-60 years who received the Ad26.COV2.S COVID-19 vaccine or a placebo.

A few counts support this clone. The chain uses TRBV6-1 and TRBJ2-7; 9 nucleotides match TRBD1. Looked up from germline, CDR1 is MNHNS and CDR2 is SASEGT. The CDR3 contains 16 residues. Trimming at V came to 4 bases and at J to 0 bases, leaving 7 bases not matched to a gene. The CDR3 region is CASSGGDRASSYEQYF. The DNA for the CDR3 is TGTGCCAGCAGTGGAGGGGACAGGGCGAGCTCCTACGAGCAGTACTTC.

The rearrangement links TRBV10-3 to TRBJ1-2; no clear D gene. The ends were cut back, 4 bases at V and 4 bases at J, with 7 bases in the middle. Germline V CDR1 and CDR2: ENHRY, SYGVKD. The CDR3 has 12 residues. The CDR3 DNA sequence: TGTGCCATCAGTGGTCAGAGCTATGGCTACACCTTC. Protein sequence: CAISGQSYGYTF.

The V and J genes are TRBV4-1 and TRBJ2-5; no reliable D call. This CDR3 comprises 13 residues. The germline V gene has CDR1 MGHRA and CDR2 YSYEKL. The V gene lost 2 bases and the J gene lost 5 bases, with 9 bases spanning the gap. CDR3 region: CASSQRQAETQYF. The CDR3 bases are TGCGCCAGCAGCCAACGCCAAGCGGAGACCCAGTACTTC.

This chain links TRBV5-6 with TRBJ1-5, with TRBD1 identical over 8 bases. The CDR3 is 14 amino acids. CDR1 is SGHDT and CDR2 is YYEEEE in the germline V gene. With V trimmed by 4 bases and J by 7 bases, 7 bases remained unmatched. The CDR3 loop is CASSRTGLRQPQHF. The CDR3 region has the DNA TGTGCCAGCAGCCGGACAGGGCTACGGCAGCCCCAGCATTTT.

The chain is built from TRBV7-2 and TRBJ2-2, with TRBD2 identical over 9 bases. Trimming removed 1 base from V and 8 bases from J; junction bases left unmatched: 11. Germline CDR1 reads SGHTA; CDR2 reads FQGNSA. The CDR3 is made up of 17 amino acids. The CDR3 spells CASSLVPSGKSWGELFF. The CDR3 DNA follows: TGTGCCAGCAGCTTAGTTCCTAGCGGGAAATCCTGGGGGGAGCTGTTTTTT.

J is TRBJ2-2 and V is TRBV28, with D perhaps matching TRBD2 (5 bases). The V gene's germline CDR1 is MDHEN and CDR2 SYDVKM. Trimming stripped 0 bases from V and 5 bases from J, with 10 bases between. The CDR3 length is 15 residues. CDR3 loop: CASSLWEVSTGELFF. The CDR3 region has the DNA TGTGCCAGCAGTTTATGGGAGGTTTCAACCGGGGAGCTGTTTTTT.

CDR3 amino acids: CASSLEGLTGELFF. In DNA form, the CDR3 reads TGTGCCAGCAGCTTGGAAGGGTTAACCGGGGAGCTGTTTTTT. V gene TRBV11-3 combines with J gene TRBJ2-2; D gene unclear. The CDR3 consists of 14 residues. V dropped 3 bases and J dropped 5 bases, with 10 bases sitting between them. Per germline, CDR1 SGHNT and CDR2 YENEEA.

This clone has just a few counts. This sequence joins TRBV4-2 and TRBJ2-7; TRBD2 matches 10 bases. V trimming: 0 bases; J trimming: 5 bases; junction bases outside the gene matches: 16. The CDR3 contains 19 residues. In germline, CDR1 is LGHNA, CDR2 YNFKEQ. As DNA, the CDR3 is TGTGCCAGCAGCCAAGATTACGCAGCGGGAGGGCCTGTGACTAACGAGCAGTACTTC. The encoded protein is CASSQDYAAGGPVTNEQYF.

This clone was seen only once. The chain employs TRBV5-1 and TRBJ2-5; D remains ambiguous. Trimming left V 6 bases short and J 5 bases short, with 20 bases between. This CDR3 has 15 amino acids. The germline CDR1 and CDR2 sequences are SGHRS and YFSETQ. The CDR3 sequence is CASTDDPTWSETQYF. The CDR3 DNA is TGCGCCAGCACCGACGACCCCACATGGTCGGAGACCCAGTACTTC.

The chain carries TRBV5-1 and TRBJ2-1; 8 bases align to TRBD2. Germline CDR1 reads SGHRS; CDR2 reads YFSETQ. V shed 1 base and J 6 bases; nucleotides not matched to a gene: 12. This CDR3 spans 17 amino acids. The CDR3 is CASSLYSSGSISNEQFF. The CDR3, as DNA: TGCGCCAGCAGCTTGTACTCAAGCGGGAGCATTAGCAATGAGCAGTTCTTC.

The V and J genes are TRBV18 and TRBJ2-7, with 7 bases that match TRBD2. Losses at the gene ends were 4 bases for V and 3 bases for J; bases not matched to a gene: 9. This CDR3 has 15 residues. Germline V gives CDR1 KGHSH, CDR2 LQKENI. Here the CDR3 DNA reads TGTGCCAGCTCACAAGCCGGGACGGGGGGCTACGAGCAGTACTTC. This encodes CASSQAGTGGYEQYF. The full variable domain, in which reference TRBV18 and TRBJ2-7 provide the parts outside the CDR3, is NAGVMQNPRHLVRRRGQEARLRCSPMKGHSHVYWYRQLPEEGLKFMVYLQKENIIDESGMPKERFSAEFPKEGPSILRIQQVVRGDSAAYFCASSQAGTGGYEQYFGPGTRLTVT.

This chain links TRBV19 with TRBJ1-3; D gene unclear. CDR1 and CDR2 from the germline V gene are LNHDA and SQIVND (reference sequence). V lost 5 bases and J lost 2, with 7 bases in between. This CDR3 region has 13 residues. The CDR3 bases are TGTGCCAGTAGTCGGGAGGCTGGAAACACCATATATTTT. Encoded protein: CASSREAGNTIYF.

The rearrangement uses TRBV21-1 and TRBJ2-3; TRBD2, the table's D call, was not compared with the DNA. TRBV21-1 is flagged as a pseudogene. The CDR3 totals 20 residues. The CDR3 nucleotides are TGTGCCAGCAGCATCCCCAGGGCAGGACTAGCGGGAGGGTACACAGATACGCAGTATTTT. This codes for CASSIPRAGLAGGYTDTQYF.

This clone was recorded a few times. The CDR3 sequence: CASSLGAAAYGYTF. CDR3 in DNA: TGTGCCAGCAGCCTCGGGGCAGCCGCTTATGGCTACACCTTC. This sequence joins TRBV6-2 or TRBV6-3 and TRBJ1-2, with D tentatively TRBD1 (5 bases). Trimming took off 6 bases at V and 5 bases at J, with 16 bases between the two ends. The germline V gene encodes CDR1 MNHEY and CDR2 SVGEGT. This CDR3 has 14 residues.

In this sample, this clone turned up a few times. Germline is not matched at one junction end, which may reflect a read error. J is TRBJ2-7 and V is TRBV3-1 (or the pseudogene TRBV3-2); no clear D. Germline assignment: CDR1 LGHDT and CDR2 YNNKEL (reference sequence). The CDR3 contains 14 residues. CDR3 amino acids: CASSQEALTGPAHF. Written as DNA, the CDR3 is TGTGCCAGCAGCCAAGAGGCGTTGACGGGCCCCGCGCACTTC.

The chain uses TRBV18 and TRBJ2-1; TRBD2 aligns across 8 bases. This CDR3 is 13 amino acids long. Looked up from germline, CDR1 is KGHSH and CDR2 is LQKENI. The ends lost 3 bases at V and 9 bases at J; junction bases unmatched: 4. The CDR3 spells CASSPVREGEQFF. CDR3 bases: TGTGCCAGCTCACCCGTCCGGGAGGGTGAGCAGTTCTTC.

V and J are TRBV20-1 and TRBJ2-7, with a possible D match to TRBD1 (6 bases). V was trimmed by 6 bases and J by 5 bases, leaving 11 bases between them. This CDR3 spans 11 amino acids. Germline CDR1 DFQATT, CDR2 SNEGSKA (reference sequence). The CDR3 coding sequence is TGCAGTGCCACAGGGTCCGACGAGCAGTACTTC. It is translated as CSATGSDEQYF.

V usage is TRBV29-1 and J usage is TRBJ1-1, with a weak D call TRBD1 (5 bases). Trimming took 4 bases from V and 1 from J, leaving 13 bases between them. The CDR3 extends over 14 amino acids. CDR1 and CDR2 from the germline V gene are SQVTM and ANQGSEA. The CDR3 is CSVVGNGANTEAFF. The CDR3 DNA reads TGCAGCGTTGTGGGGAACGGGGCGAACACTGAAGCTTTCTTT.

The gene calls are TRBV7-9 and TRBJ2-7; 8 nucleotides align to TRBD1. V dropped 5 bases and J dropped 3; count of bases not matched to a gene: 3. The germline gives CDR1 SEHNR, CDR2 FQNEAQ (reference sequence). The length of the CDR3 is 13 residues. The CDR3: CASSPDRGYEQYF. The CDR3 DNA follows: TGTGCCAGCAGCCCTGACAGGGGCTACGAGCAGTACTTC.

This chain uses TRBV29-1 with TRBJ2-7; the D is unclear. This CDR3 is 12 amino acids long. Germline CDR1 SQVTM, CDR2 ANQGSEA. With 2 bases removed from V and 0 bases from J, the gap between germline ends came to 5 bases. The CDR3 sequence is CSVEQDSYEQYF. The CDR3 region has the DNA TGCAGCGTTGAACAGGACTCCTACGAGCAGTACTTC.

This chain's CDR3 is CAWSVSGYSNYGYTF. The CDR3 DNA is TGTGCCTGGAGTGTATCGGGGTACTCTAACTATGGCTACACCTTC. This chain links TRBV30 with TRBJ1-2; D unclear. The CDR3 covers 15 residues. CDR1 and CDR2 (germline): GTSNPN, SVGIG (reference sequence). The V gene lost 0 bases and the J gene lost 0 bases, with 11 bases spanning the gap.

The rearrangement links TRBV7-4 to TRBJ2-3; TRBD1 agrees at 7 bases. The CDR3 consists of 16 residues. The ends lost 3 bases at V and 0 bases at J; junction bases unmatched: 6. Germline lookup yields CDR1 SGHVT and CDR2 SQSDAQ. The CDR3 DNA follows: TGTGCCAGCAGCTTTCTGGGACAGAGAAGCACAGATACGCAGTATTTT. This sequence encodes CASSFLGQRSTDTQYF.

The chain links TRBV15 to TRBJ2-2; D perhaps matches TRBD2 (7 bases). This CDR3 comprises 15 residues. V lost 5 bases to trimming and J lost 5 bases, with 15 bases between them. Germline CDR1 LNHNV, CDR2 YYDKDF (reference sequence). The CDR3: CATSGGARKTGELFF. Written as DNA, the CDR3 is TGTGCCACCAGCGGGGGGGCCCGAAAGACCGGGGAGCTGTTTTTT.

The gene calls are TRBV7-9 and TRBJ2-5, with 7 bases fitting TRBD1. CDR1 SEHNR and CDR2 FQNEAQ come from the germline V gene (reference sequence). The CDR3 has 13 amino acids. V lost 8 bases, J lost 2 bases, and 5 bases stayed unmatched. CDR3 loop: CASSGTEQETQYF. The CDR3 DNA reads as TGTGCCAGCTCCGGGACAGAACAAGAGACCCAGTACTTC.

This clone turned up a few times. The DNA of the CDR3 is TGTGCCAGCAGTTACTCCGGGGGACTAGCGGGAGCTGAGCAGTTCTTC. This codes for CASSYSGGLAGAEQFF. This sequence joins TRBV6-6 and TRBJ2-1; 14 bases agree with TRBD2. After removal of 0 bases from V and 9 bases from J, the junction contained 4 bases not matched to a gene. The germline CDR1 and CDR2 sequences are MNHNY and SVGAGI (reference sequence). This CDR3 has 16 residues.